The rows below give T cell receptor beta chains drawn from one sample of a study of identical twins. TCRdb ran MiXCR on the 5' RACE reads and lists one entry per CDR3 protein. The sample shows fewer than 350,000 distinct CDR3 sequences, about 8.3% of them seen only once. These data were likewise used in another study, on yellow fever vaccine responses in identical twins.

Sequenced: memory (CD45RO+) T cells sorted from blood. The receptors originated from a woman under 30 in good health. The CDR3 runs from the conserved cysteine through the conserved F or W. A D gene is named only where the DNA matches it firmly. For some rows the clone size is stated as once, few or many, or as a class when expanded; others skip it.

>TRBD2|many|TRBV6-1|TRBJ2-3
CASSEVTSGPDTQYF
TGTGCCAGCAGTGAAGTGACTAGCGGCCCAGATACGCAGTATTTT
>NA|few|TRBV24-1|TRBJ2-3
CATSDFSRADTQYF
TGTGCCACCAGTGATTTTTCTAGGGCAGATACGCAGTATTTT
>TRBD1|many|TRBV25-1|TRBJ1-4
CASSEGAGGGKLFF
TGTGCCAGCAGTGAAGGGGCAGGGGGCGGAAAACTGTTTTTT
>NA|few|TRBV5-1|TRBJ2-5
CASSQGGTHQETQYF
TGCGCCAGCAGCCAAGGGGGGACACATCAAGAGACCCAGTACTTC
>NA|few|TRBV11-1|TRBJ2-2
CASSAQLVTGELFF
TGTGCCAGCAGCGCCCAACTAGTCACCGGGGAGCTGTTTTTT
>TRBD1|few|TRBV2|TRBJ2-1
CASSIDRGGSYNEQFF
TGTGCCAGCAGTATTGACAGGGGAGGCTCCTACAATGAGCAGTTCTTC
>NA|many|TRBV6-1|TRBJ1-5
CASRQGYSQPQHF
TGTGCCAGCAGGCAGGGGTACAGTCAGCCCCAGCATTTT
>NA|NA|TRBV4-2|TRBJ1-2
CASSQVLAYNYGYTF
TGTGCCAGCAGCCAAGTGTTGGCTTATAACTATGGCTACACCTTC
>NA|NA|TRBV3-1|TRBJ2-3
CASSRVLDRDTQYF
TGTGCCAGCAGCCGGGTCCTCGATCGGGATACGCAGTATTTT
>NA|many|TRBV7-9|TRBJ1-5
CASALFNQPQHF
TGTGCCAGCGCCTTGTTCAATCAGCCCCAGCATTTT
>NA|many|TRBV5-4|TRBJ2-1
CASSPVGVEQFF
TGTGCCAGCAGCCCAGTAGGGGTGGAGCAGTTCTTC
>TRBD2|many|TRBV5-1|TRBJ2-3
CASSGLPALLAGGGNTQYF
TGCGCCAGCAGCGGCCTACCAGCTCTTCTAGCGGGGGGCGGGAATACGCAGTATTTT
>NA|few|TRBV20-1|TRBJ2-7
CSARDRGATAFEQYF
TGCAGTGCTAGAGATCGGGGAGCCACGGCTTTCGAGCAGTACTTC
>NA|many|TRBV12-3/TRBV12-4|TRBJ2-5
CASSGGSQETQYF
TGTGCCAGCAGTGGGGGCAGTCAAGAGACCCAGTACTTC
>NA|many|TRBV5-1|TRBJ2-6
CASRPQGTGANVLTF
TGCGCCAGCAGGCCACAGGGAACTGGGGCCAACGTCCTGACTTTC
>NA|many|TRBV12-3/TRBV12-4|TRBJ2-1
CASRYRDEQFF
TGTGCCAGCAGATATCGTGATGAGCAGTTCTTC
>TRBD2|few|TRBV2|TRBJ2-3
CASRTGLAGTDTQYF
TGTGCCAGCAGAACAGGACTAGCGGGAACAGATACGCAGTATTTT
>TRBD1|few|TRBV4-1|TRBJ1-3
CASSRSRDREGNTIYF
TGCGCCAGCAGCCGATCCCGGGACAGGGAAGGAAACACCATATATTTT
>NA|few|TRBV7-9|TRBJ2-7
CASSLGGRVGEQYF
TGTGCCAGCAGCTTAGGGGGCAGGGTAGGCGAGCAGTACTTC
>TRBD1|few|TRBV6-1|TRBJ2-6
CASRNRQGLSGANVLTF
TGTGCCAGCAGAAACAGACAGGGTCTCTCTGGGGCCAACGTCCTGACTTTC
>NA|many|TRBV7-8|TRBJ1-1
CASSLREGGTEAFF
TGTGCCAGCAGCTTAAGGGAGGGAGGTACTGAAGCTTTCTTT
>NA|many|TRBV12-3/TRBV12-4|TRBJ1-1
CASRFGQTNTEAFF
TGTGCCAGCAGGTTCGGACAGACGAACACTGAAGCTTTCTTT